The entry below describes one TCR beta chain. PCR amplification relied on 60 Vbeta primers (plus 13 Jbeta primers). Clones were read by immunoSEQ multiplex PCR, and TCRdb kept only the in-frame ones, dropping some. The sample lists 150,000 to 200,000 clones; roughly 74% were seen once. CDR1 and CDR2 (germline): MNHEY, SVGAGI. V shed 8 bases and J shed 4 bases, with 14 bases lying between them. This CDR3 is built from 14 residues. This sample was taken from a study of cytomegalovirus exposure and HLA in healthy donors. The clonotype originates from a woman in her twenties or thirties in good health and CMV-seropositive. The sample was PBMCs. The genes are TRBV6-5 and TRBJ2-2, with TRBD2 as a possible D gene (5 bases). CDR3 residues: CASSTSGFTGELFF. CDR3 bases: TGTGCCAGCTCCACCTCGGGGTTCACCGGGGAGCTGTTTTTT.